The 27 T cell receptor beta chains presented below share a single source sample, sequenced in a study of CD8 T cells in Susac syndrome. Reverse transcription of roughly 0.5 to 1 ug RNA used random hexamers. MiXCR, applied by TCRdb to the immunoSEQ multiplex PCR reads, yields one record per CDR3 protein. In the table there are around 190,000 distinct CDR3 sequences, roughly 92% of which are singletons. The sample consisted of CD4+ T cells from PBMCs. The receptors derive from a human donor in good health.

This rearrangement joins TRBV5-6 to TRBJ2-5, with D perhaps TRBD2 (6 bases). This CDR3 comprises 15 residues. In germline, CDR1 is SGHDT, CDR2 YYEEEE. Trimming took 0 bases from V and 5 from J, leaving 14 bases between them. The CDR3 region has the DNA TGTGCCAGCAGCTTGGCAGGTCCGGGGGTGGAGACCCAGTACTTC. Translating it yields CASSLAGPGVETQYF.

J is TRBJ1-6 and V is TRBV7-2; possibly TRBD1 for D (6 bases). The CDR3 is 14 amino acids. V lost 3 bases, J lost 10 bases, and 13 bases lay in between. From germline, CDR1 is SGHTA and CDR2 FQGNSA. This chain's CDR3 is CASSFAGVGSPLHF. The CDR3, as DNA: TGTGCCAGCAGCTTCGCAGGGGTAGGGTCACCCCTCCACTTT.

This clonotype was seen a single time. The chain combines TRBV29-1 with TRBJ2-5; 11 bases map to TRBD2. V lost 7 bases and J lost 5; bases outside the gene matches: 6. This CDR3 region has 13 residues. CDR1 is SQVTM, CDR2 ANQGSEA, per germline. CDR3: CSAQTSGAETQYF. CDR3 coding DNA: TGCAGCGCCCAGACTAGCGGGGCGGAGACCCAGTACTTC.

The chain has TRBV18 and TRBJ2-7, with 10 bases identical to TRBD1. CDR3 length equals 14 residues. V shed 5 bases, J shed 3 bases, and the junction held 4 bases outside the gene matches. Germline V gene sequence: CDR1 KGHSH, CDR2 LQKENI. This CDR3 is CASSGRTGGYEQYF. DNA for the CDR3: TGTGCCAGCTCAGGGAGGACAGGGGGCTACGAGCAGTACTTC.

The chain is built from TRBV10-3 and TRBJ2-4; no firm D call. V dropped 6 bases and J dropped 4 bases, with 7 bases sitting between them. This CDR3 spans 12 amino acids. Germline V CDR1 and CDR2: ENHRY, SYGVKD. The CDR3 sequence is CAIRSTKNIQYF. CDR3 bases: TGTGCCATCAGGTCGACGAAAAACATTCAGTACTTC.

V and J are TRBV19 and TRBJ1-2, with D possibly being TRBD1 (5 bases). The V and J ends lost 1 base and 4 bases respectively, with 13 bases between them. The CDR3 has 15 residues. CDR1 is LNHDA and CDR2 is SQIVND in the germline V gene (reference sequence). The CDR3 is CASSIGGSSSYGYTF. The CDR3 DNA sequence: TGTGCCAGTAGTATAGGGGGCTCAAGCAGCTATGGCTACACCTTC.

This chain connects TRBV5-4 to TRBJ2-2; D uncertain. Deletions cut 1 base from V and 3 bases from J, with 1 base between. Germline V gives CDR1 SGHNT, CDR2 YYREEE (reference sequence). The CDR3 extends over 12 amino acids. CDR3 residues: CASSLHTGELFF. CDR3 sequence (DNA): TGTGCCAGCAGCTTGCACACCGGGGAGCTGTTTTTT.

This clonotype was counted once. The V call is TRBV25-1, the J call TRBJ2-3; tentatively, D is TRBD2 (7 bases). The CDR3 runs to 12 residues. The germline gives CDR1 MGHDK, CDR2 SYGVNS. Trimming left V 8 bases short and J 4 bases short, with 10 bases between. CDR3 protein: CASGGGSDTQYF. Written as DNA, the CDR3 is TGTGCCAGCGGGGGGGGCTCAGATACGCAGTATTTT.

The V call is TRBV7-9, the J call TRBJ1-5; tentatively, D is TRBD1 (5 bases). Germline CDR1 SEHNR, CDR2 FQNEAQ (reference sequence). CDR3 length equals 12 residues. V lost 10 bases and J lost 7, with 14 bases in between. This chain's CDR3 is CATSPGPQPQHF. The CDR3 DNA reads TGTGCCACCTCTCCGGGGCCGCAGCCCCAGCATTTT.

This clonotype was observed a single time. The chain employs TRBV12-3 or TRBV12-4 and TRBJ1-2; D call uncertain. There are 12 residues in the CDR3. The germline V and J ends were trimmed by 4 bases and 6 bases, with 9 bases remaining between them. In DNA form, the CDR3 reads TGTGCCAGCAGTTCGGGGAAAAATGGCTACACCTTC. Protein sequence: CASSSGKNGYTF.

The CDR3 sequence: CATRTEERPQHF. The CDR3 nucleotides are TGTGCCACCCGGACTGAGGAGCGGCCCCAGCATTTT. This chain joins TRBV28 and TRBJ1-5; D unresolved. Per the germline V gene, CDR1 is MDHEN and CDR2 is SYDVKM. This CDR3 has 12 amino acids. V was clipped by 10 bases and J by 9 bases, with 16 bases between them.

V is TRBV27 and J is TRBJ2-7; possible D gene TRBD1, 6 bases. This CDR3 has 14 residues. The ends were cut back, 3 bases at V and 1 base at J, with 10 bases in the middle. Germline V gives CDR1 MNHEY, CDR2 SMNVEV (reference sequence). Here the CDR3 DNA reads TGTGCCAGCAGTTTCAGGGGCCCATCCTACGAGCAGTACTTC. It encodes CASSFRGPSYEQYF.

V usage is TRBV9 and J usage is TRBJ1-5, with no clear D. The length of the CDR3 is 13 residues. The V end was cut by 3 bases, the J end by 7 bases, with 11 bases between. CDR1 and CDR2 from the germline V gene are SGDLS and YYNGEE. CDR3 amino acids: CASSGGVGQPQHF. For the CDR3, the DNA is TGTGCCAGCAGCGGTGGGGTCGGACAGCCCCAGCATTTT.

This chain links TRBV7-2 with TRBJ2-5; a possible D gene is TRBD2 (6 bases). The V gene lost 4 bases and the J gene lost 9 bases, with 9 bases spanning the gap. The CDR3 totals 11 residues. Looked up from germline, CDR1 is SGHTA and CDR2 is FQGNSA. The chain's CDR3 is CASSSRDSQYF. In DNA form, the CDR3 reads TGTGCCAGCAGCTCCCGGGACTCCCAGTACTTC. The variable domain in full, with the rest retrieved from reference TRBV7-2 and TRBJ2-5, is GAGVSQSPSNKVTEKGKDVELRCDPISGHTALYWYRQSLGQGLEFLIYFQGNSAPDKSGLPSDRFSAERTGGSVSTLTIQRTQQEDSAVYLCASSSRDSQYFGPGTRLLVL.

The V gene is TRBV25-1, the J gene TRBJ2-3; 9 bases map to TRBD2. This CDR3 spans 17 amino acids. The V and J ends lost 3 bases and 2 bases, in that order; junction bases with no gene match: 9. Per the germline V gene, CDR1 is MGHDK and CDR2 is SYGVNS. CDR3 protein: CASSEAGGAAITDTQYF. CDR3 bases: TGTGCCAGCAGTGAGGCGGGGGGGGCCGCTATCACAGATACGCAGTATTTT.

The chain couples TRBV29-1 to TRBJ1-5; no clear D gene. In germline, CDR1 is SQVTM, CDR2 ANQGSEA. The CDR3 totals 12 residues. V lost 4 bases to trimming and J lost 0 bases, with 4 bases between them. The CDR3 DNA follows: TGCAGCGTTGGCAGTAGCAATCAGCCCCAGCATTTT. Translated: CSVGSSNQPQHF.

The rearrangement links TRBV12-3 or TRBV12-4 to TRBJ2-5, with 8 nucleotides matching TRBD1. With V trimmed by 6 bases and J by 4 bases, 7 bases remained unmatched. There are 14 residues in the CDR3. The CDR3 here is CASRPGGSGETQYF. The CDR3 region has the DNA TGTGCCAGCAGACCAGGGGGCTCCGGAGAGACCCAGTACTTC.

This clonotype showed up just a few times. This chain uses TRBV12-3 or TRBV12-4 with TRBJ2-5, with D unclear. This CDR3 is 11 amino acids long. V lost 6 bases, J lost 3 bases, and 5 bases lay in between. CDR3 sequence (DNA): TGTGCCAGCAGAAAGGAAGAGACCCAGTACTTC. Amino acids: CASRKEETQYF.

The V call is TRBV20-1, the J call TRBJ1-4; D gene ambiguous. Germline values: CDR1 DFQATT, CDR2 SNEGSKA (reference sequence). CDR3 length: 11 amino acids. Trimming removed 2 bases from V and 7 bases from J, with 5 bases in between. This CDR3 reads CSARHSEKLFF. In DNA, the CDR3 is TGCAGTGCTAGACACTCTGAAAAACTGTTTTTT.

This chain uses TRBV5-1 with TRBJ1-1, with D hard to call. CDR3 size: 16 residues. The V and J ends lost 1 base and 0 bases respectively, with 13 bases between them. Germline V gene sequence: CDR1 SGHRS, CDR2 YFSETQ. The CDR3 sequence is CASSLTGSTMNTEAFF. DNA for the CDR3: TGCGCCAGCAGCTTGACGGGAAGCACCATGAACACTGAAGCTTTCTTT. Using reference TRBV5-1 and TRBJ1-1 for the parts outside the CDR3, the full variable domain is KAGVTQTPRYLIKTRGQQVTLSCSPISGHRSVSWYQQTPGQGLQFLFEYFSETQRNKGNFPGRFSGRQFSNSRSEMNVSTLELGDSALYLCASSLTGSTMNTEAFFGQGTRLTVV.

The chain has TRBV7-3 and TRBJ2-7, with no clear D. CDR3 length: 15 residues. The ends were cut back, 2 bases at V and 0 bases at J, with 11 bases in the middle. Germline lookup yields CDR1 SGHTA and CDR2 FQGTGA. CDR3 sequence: CASSLVSGGSYEQYF. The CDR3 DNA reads TGTGCCAGCAGCTTAGTTAGTGGCGGCTCCTACGAGCAGTACTTC.

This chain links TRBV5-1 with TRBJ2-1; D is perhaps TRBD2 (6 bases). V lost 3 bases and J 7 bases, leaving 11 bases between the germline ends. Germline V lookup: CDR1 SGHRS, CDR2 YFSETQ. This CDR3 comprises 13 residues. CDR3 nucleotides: TGCGCCAGCAGCTCGGGAGACAGAAATGAGCAGTTCTTC. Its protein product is CASSSGDRNEQFF.

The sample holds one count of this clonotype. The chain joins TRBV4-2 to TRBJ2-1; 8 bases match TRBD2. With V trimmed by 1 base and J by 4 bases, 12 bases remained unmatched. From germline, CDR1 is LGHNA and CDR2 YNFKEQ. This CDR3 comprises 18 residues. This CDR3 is CASSQASGTGGQYNEQFF. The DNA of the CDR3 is TGTGCCAGCAGCCAAGCCTCCGGGACGGGGGGGCAGTACAATGAGCAGTTCTTC.

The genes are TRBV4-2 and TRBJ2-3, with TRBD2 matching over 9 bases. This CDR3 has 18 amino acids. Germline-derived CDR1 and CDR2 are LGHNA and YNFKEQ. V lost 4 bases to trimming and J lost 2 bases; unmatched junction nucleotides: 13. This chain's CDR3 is CASSLGGVAGAVTDTQYF. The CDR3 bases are TGTGCCAGCAGCCTAGGAGGGGTAGCGGGGGCCGTCACAGATACGCAGTATTTT.

The CDR3 reads CASSPGDWGGNEQFF. CDR3 nucleotide sequence: TGTGCCAGCAGCCCGGGAGACTGGGGGGGGAATGAGCAGTTCTTC. This chain links TRBV4-2 with TRBJ2-1; 7 nucleotides match TRBD2. This CDR3 has 15 amino acids. The V gene end was trimmed by 4 bases and the J gene end by 7 bases; junction bases not matched to a gene: 10. Germline V CDR1 and CDR2: LGHNA, YNFKEQ.

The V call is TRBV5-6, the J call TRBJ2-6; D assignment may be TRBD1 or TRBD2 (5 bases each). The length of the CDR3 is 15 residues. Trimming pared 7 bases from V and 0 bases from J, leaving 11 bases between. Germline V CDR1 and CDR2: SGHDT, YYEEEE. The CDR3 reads CASAWGSSGANVLTF. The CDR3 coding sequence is TGTGCCAGCGCCTGGGGGAGCTCTGGGGCCAACGTCCTGACTTTC. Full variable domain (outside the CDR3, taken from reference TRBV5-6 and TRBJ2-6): DAGVTQSPTHLIKTRGQQVTLRCSPKSGHDTVSWYQQALGQGPQFIFQYYEEEERQRGNFPDRFSGHQFPNYSSELNVNALLLGDSALYLCASAWGSSGANVLTFGAGSRLTVL.

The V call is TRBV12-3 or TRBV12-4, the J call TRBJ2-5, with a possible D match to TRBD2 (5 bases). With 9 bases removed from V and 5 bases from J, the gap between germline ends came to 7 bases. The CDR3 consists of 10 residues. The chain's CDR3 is CASGSETQYF. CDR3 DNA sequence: TGTGCCAGTGGGAGCGAGACCCAGTACTTC.